One and the same sample provided the 12 T cell receptor beta chains below, sequenced in a study of cytomegalovirus exposure and HLA in healthy donors. PCR involved 60 Vbeta and 13 Jbeta primers. Profiling relied on immunoSEQ multiplex PCR, and the TCRdb table lists in-frame clones only, not all of them. The sample has 250,000 to 300,000 clones, 85% to 95% seen once. The source material was PBMCs. These receptors were taken from a girl aged 2 to 10 in good health and CMV-seronegative.

The chain couples TRBV10-2 to TRBJ2-7; D gene unclear. Germline-derived CDR1 and CDR2 are WSHSY and SAAADI. The CDR3 has 11 residues. V gave up 6 bases and J gave up 5 bases, with 8 bases separating them. As DNA, the CDR3 is TGCGCCAGCAGGGGCGTCGACGAGCAGTACTTC. The encoded protein is CASRGVDEQYF.

The chain links TRBV14 to TRBJ2-3; D ambiguous. The CDR3 runs 12 residues. Trimming removed 2 bases at V and 10 bases at J, with 10 bases between. Per germline, CDR1 SGHDN and CDR2 FVKESK. The CDR3 DNA follows: TGTGCCAGCAGCCAACAAAAAAGCTCGCAGTATTTT. This encodes CASSQQKSSQYF.

This CDR3 is CASSRTLLAGPTDTQYF. The CDR3 DNA follows: TGCGCCAGCAGTCGTACTCTCCTAGCGGGGCCCACAGATACGCAGTATTTT. V and J are TRBV5-1 and TRBJ2-3; TRBD2 aligns across 9 bases. The CDR3 covers 17 residues. J was trimmed by 2 bases and V by 5 bases; bases with no gene match: 12. From germline, CDR1 is SGHRS and CDR2 YFSETQ.

This sequence joins TRBV6-5 and TRBJ2-2, with D uncertain. The CDR3 totals 14 residues. Germline assignment: CDR1 MNHEY and CDR2 SVGAGI. V was pared by 5 bases and J by 7 bases, with 14 bases between. This CDR3 reads CASSELPKNGELFF. The CDR3 DNA is TGTGCCAGCAGTGAACTCCCCAAGAACGGGGAGCTGTTTTTT.

The V call is TRBV11-3, the J call TRBJ2-1, with 7 bases identical to TRBD2. Trimming took 5 bases from V and 2 from J; bases not matched to a gene: 3. Germline V gives CDR1 SGHNT, CDR2 YENEEA. This CDR3 has 14 residues. The CDR3 DNA is TGTGCCAGCAGCCGAGCGGGAACCTACAATGAGCAGTTCTTC. Amino acids: CASSRAGTYNEQFF.

This CDR3 is CASRRGLGNIQYF. The CDR3 DNA is TGTGCCAGCAGGCGGGGGTTGGGAAACATTCAGTACTTC. The chain has TRBV27 and TRBJ2-4; 7 bases map to TRBD2. Germline lookup yields CDR1 MNHEY and CDR2 SMNVEV (reference sequence). With 6 bases clipped from V and 6 bases from J, the junction kept 5 bases outside the gene matches. CDR3 length equals 13 residues.

The genes are TRBV6-5 and TRBJ2-7, with D hard to call. Germline values: CDR1 MNHEY, CDR2 SVGAGI. The CDR3 totals 15 residues. V was shortened by 6 bases and J by 0 bases, with 15 bases between the two germline ends. CDR3 coding DNA: TGTGCCAGCAGCCCAGACTCCCAGAGCTCCTACGAGCAGTACTTC. As protein: CASSPDSQSSYEQYF.

Concerning this clone: This CDR3 is also generated by other DNA sequences in the sample. The chain combines TRBV25-1 with TRBJ1-1, with 8 bases that match TRBD1. The CDR3 extends over 13 amino acids. Germline V gene sequence: CDR1 MGHDK, CDR2 SYGVNS. V was pared by 9 bases and J by 5 bases, with 8 bases of the junction left unmatched. CDR3 bases: TGTGCCAGTAGAGACAGGGGAGGAACTGAAGCTTTCTTT. Its translation: CASRDRGGTEAFF.

This sequence joins TRBV10-1 and TRBJ2-1, with 11 nucleotides matching TRBD2. The J segment lost 7 bases and the V segment lost 2 bases, leaving 7 bases of the junction unmatched. This CDR3 is 16 amino acids long. CDR1 is WNHNN and CDR2 is SYGVQD in the germline V gene (reference sequence). The CDR3 DNA is TGCGCCAGCAGTGAGATCATTAGCGGGAGGGGGAATGAGCAGTTCTTC. Residues: CASSEIISGRGNEQFF.

This clone occurred once. The chain combines TRBV18 with TRBJ1-5; the D gene is possibly TRBD1 (6 bases). Trimming took 5 bases from V and 5 from J, leaving 13 bases between them. The CDR3 spans 14 residues. Germline CDR1 KGHSH, CDR2 LQKENI. This CDR3 is CASSTKGGHQPQHF. The CDR3 DNA sequence: TGTGCCAGCTCAACGAAGGGGGGGCATCAGCCCCAGCATTTT.

This CDR3 is CASSYIGAIEAFF. The CDR3 nucleotides are TGTGCCAGCAGTTACATTGGGGCCATCGAAGCTTTCTTT. The chain joins TRBV6-5 to TRBJ1-1; weak D call: TRBD1 (5 bases). V lost 2 bases to trimming and J lost 8 bases, with 12 bases between them. Germline CDR1 reads MNHEY; CDR2 reads SVGAGI. CDR3 length: 13 residues.

The chain recombines TRBV6-5 with TRBJ2-2; D might be TRBD1 (5 bases). CDR1 and CDR2 from the germline V gene are MNHEY and SVGAGI. The CDR3 contains 15 residues. Trimming cost V 7 bases and J 4 bases, with 16 bases left between them. CDR3 protein: CASTKGWGFTGELFF. The DNA of the CDR3 is TGTGCCAGCACCAAGGGGTGGGGATTCACCGGGGAGCTGTTTTTT.